The 21 T cell receptor beta chains given below trace back to one sample, sequenced in a study of CD8 T cells in ankylosing spondylitis. MiXCR was run by TCRdb on the 5' RACE reads, yielding one entry per CDR3 protein. The table includes around 150,000 distinct CDR3 sequences, 11% detected once. Sequences were obtained from blood, either unsorted or a sorted T cell fraction (not recorded which). The receptors come from a male donor with ankylosing spondylitis or in good health (not recorded which).

This clonotype was seen repeatedly, ten times or more. This chain uses TRBV3-1 with TRBJ2-4; 8 bases match TRBD1. Germline V gene data show CDR1 as LGHDT and CDR2 as YNNKEL (reference sequence). V was pared by 5 bases and J by 8 bases, with 5 bases of the junction left unmatched. The CDR3 loop spans 13 amino acids. The CDR3 coding sequence is TGTGCCAGCAGCAGCCGGGACAGGTACATTCAGTACTTC. It specifies CASSSRDRYIQYF.

The chain uses TRBV7-2 and TRBJ1-2; TRBD1 is a possible D gene (5 bases). Germline V gene sequence: CDR1 SGHTA, CDR2 FQGNSA. There are 13 residues in the CDR3. V was clipped by 2 bases and J by 3 bases, with 7 bases between them. Here the CDR3 reads CASSLPGYYGYTF. The CDR3 nucleotides are TGTGCCAGCAGCTTACCAGGGTACTATGGCTACACCTTC.

This chain connects TRBV7-8 to TRBJ1-1; a weak D match, TRBD1 (5 bases). Germline-derived CDR1 and CDR2 are SGHVS and FQNEAQ. Trimming cost V 5 bases and J 11 bases, with 21 bases left between them. The CDR3 is made up of 14 amino acids. CDR3 sequence reads: CASSPLGRGGGAFF. DNA for the CDR3: TGTGCCAGCAGCCCCTTAGGGCGCGGGGGTGGCGCTTTCTTT.

This clonotype was counted ten times or more. The genes are TRBV29-1 and TRBJ2-7; TRBD2 matches 8 bases. The germline CDR1 and CDR2 sequences are SQVTM and ANQGSEA. After removal of 7 bases from V and 5 bases from J, the junction contained 10 bases not matched to a gene. The CDR3 contains 13 residues. The CDR3 coding sequence is TGCAGCGGTCTTGCGGGGGGTATCCACGAGCAGTACTTC. This gives the protein CSGLAGGIHEQYF.

This clonotype was observed at least ten times. The rearrangement uses TRBV20-1 and TRBJ1-6; D perhaps matches TRBD1 (5 bases). This CDR3 has 15 amino acids. The germline V gene encodes CDR1 DFQATT and CDR2 SNEGSKA (reference sequence). V was clipped by 1 base and J by 5 bases, with 12 bases between them. The CDR3 protein is CSARATAGNNSPLHF. CDR3 DNA sequence: TGCAGTGCTAGAGCGACAGCTGGGAATAATTCACCCCTCCACTTT.

This clonotype was seen at least ten times. CDR3 in DNA: TGCAGTGCTAGAGATTTGCCAGGAGGGGAGACCCAGTACTTC. It codes for CSARDLPGGETQYF. The chain uses TRBV20-1 and TRBJ2-5, with D tentatively TRBD2 (6 bases). The germline V gene encodes CDR1 DFQATT and CDR2 SNEGSKA (reference sequence). The CDR3 length is 14 residues. Trimming removed 0 bases from V and 5 bases from J, with 13 bases in between.

This clonotype was detected ten times or more. V is TRBV21-1 and J is TRBJ2-1; the listed D gene, TRBD1, was not tested against the DNA. TRBV21-1 is a known pseudogene. The CDR3 has 18 amino acids. The CDR3, as DNA: TGTGCCAGCAGCAAAGTCCTCTCGGCACCCACCCCCGTCAATGAGCAGTTCTTC. It codes for CASSKVLSAPTPVNEQFF.

Many counts were recorded for this clonotype. The gene calls are TRBV18 and TRBJ2-7; 9 bases fit TRBD1. V shed 0 bases, J shed 4 bases, and the junction held 7 bases outside the gene matches. This CDR3 is built from 16 residues. CDR1 and CDR2 (germline): KGHSH, LQKENI. Here the CDR3 reads CASSPPLQGATYEQYF. CDR3 nucleotide sequence: TGTGCCAGCTCACCACCCTTACAGGGGGCCACTTACGAGCAGTACTTC.

The gene calls are TRBV7-9 and TRBJ2-1; 7 bases map to TRBD2. V gave up 1 base and J gave up 3 bases; unmatched junction bases: 9. Germline CDR1 and CDR2: SEHNR and FQNEAQ (reference sequence). The CDR3 has 17 amino acids. CDR3 nucleotide sequence: TGTGCCAGCAGCTTAGGTGTAGCGGGCGGATTCTACAATGAGCAGTTCTTC. This codes for CASSLGVAGGFYNEQFF.

This clonotype was picked up many times. The V gene is TRBV18, the J gene TRBJ1-4; D is undetermined. V was cut by 2 bases and J by 4 bases, with 11 bases left in between. CDR3 length equals 15 residues. Germline assignment: CDR1 KGHSH and CDR2 LQKENI. The CDR3 here is CASSPGRGLNEKLFF. The CDR3 DNA follows: TGTGCCAGCTCACCAGGAAGAGGCCTTAATGAAAAACTGTTTTTT.

In DNA, the CDR3 is TGTGCCAGCAGTGGTGGGACAATCACTGAAGCTTTCTTT. Translation: CASSGGTITEAFF. The rearrangement uses TRBV25-1 and TRBJ1-1; D is perhaps TRBD1 (6 bases). Deletions cut 4 bases from V and 4 bases from J, with 10 bases between. This CDR3 is 13 amino acids long. Germline CDR1 reads MGHDK; CDR2 reads SYGVNS.

This clonotype has only a few counts. The chain joins TRBV9 to TRBJ1-4; the D is unclear. The germline V gene has CDR1 SGDLS and CDR2 YYNGEE. Trimming cost V 0 bases and J 4 bases, with 7 bases left between them. The CDR3 contains 14 residues. The CDR3 DNA follows: TGTGCCAGCAGCGTAGCCGGCAGTAATGAAAAACTGTTTTTT. It translates to CASSVAGSNEKLFF. Full variable domain (remainder filled in from reference TRBV9 and TRBJ1-4): DSGVTQTPKHLITATGQRVTLRCSPRSGDLSVYWYQQSLDQGLQFLIQYYNGEERAKGNILERFSAQQFPDLHSELNLSSLELGDSALYFCASSVAGSNEKLFFGSGTQLSVL.

The sample holds many counts of this clonotype. The gene calls are TRBV3-1 and TRBJ1-2, with D perhaps matching TRBD1 (6 bases). Germline assignment: CDR1 LGHDT and CDR2 YNNKEL (reference sequence). The CDR3 is made up of 12 amino acids. Trimming shortened V by 0 bases and J by 8 bases, and 7 bases separated the two germline ends. CDR3 nucleotides: TGTGCCAGCAGCCAAGACGACAGGGGCTACACCTTC. It yields the protein CASSQDDRGYTF.

This clonotype was picked up many times. The chain couples TRBV5-6 to TRBJ2-2; D remains unclear. Germline-derived CDR1 and CDR2 are SGHDT and YYEEEE. Trimming shortened V by 0 bases and J by 5 bases, and 5 bases separated the two germline ends. The CDR3 has 13 residues. The CDR3 nucleotides are TGTGCCAGCAGCTTGGACATAACCGGGGAGCTGTTTTTT. It encodes CASSLDITGELFF.

This clonotype has a count of ten or more. V is TRBV29-1 and J is TRBJ2-2, with D hard to call. The V gene's germline CDR1 is SQVTM and CDR2 ANQGSEA. V was clipped by 7 bases and J by 5 bases, with 11 bases between them. The CDR3 has 12 residues. This CDR3 is CSALDSTGELFF. DNA for the CDR3: TGCAGCGCTTTAGACTCGACCGGGGAGCTGTTTTTT.

A note on this clonotype: This clone may be a read error of a much larger clone one base away. The chain joins TRBV18 to TRBJ2-7, with 8 bases fitting TRBD1. The CDR3 extends over 14 amino acids. J lost 3 bases, V lost 5 bases, and 6 bases had no gene match. The germline V gene has CDR1 KGHSH and CDR2 LQKENI. The CDR3 sequence is CASSDLGQVYEQYF. The CDR3 nucleotides read TGTGCCAGCTCAGACCTGGGACAGGTCTACGAGCAGTACTTC.

This clonotype has a count of ten or more. The DNA of the CDR3 is TGTGCCAGCAGTGTCGCCTTATACAATGAGCAGTTCTTC. This sequence encodes CASSVALYNEQFF. The J gene is TRBJ2-1, the V gene TRBV2, with no clear D. Deletions cut 4 bases from V and 4 bases from J, with 8 bases between. The CDR3 sequence is 13 residues long. CDR1 and CDR2 (germline): SNHLY, FYNNEI.

The chain joins TRBV20-1 to TRBJ2-1; the match to TRBD2 covers 9 bases. Germline V gene lookup returns CDR1 DFQATT and CDR2 SNEGSKA (reference sequence). The CDR3 extends over 14 amino acids. V dropped 6 bases and J dropped 3; count of bases not matched to a gene: 6. The CDR3 is CSAEGLAIYNEQFF. The CDR3 DNA sequence: TGCAGTGCAGAAGGACTAGCGATCTACAATGAGCAGTTCTTC.

This clonotype has ten or more counts. The genes are TRBV10-3 and TRBJ1-2; the D gene is possibly TRBD1 (5 bases). V was cut by 3 bases and J by 3 bases, with 8 bases left in between. This CDR3 comprises 13 residues. CDR1 and CDR2 from the germline V gene are ENHRY and SYGVKD. As DNA, the CDR3 is TGTGCCATCAGTGAACAGGAAGACTATGGCTACACCTTC. It translates to CAISEQEDYGYTF.

This clonotype turned up a few times. The rearrangement uses TRBV20-1 and TRBJ2-5; tentative D call: TRBD2 (6 bases). This CDR3 contains 14 residues. Trimming stripped 3 bases from V and 5 bases from J, with 16 bases between. Germline assignment: CDR1 DFQATT and CDR2 SNEGSKA (reference sequence). The CDR3 DNA reads TGCAGTGCTAGTGAGACTAGAGGGGCCGAGACCCAGTACTTC. It yields the protein CSASETRGAETQYF.

This clonotype has a count of ten or more. The chain joins TRBV12-3 or TRBV12-4 to TRBJ1-4; D gene ambiguous. V was trimmed by 2 bases and J by 4 bases, leaving 5 bases between them. This CDR3 region has 13 residues. CDR3 loop: CASSLSRNEKLFF. The CDR3 DNA reads as TGTGCCAGCAGTTTATCTCGTAATGAAAAACTGTTTTTT.